Below are 15 T cell receptor beta chains sequenced from a single sample in a study of blood T cell repertoires in COVID-19. Repertoires were generated with immunoSEQ multiplex PCR, while TCRdb's copy carries only in-frame clones and drops some. The table lists about 270,000 clones, 81% of them singletons. Sequenced sample: peripheral blood. The receptors here all came from a woman between 55 and 75 years old with active or convalescent COVID-19.

This rearrangement joins TRBV30 to TRBJ2-2; 9 bases fit TRBD2. The CDR3 extends over 14 amino acids. The V gene end was trimmed by 5 bases and the J gene end by 1 base; junction bases not matched to a gene: 2. CDR1 and CDR2 (germline): GTSNPN, SVGIG (reference sequence). DNA for the CDR3: TGTGCCTGGCGTAGCGGGGGGAACACCGGGGAGCTGTTTTTT. Its translation: CAWRSGGNTGELFF.

In nucleotides, the CDR3 is TGTGCCAGCAGTGAACAGGGAACCGGGGAGCTGTTTTTT. As protein: CASSEQGTGELFF. The chain uses TRBV6-4 and TRBJ2-2, with D perhaps TRBD1 (6 bases). This CDR3 comprises 13 residues. Between the trimmed V and J ends, which lost 3 bases and 5 bases, there was a span of 7 bases. Germline loops: CDR1 MRHNA, CDR2 SNTAGT.

This clone has just a few counts. The V call is TRBV5-1, the J call TRBJ2-2; perhaps TRBD2 as D (6 bases). Germline V gene sequence: CDR1 SGHRS, CDR2 YFSETQ. This CDR3 region has 16 residues. V was trimmed by 5 bases and J by 2 bases, leaving 16 bases between them. The CDR3 reads CASRAKSGLNTGELFF. Written as DNA, the CDR3 is TGCGCCAGCAGAGCTAAATCGGGACTCAACACCGGGGAGCTGTTTTTT.

The chain carries TRBV15 and TRBJ1-2, with 8 bases fitting TRBD1. V was clipped by 6 bases and J by 8 bases; unmatched bases: 11. Germline V gene lookup returns CDR1 LNHNV and CDR2 YYDKDF (reference sequence). This CDR3 is built from 14 residues. CDR3 sequence: CATSTPRDRRGYTF. DNA of the CDR3: TGTGCCACCAGTACCCCGAGGGACAGGCGCGGCTACACCTTC.

The chain uses TRBV5-1 and TRBJ1-1; TRBD1 agrees at 7 bases. The V gene's germline CDR1 is SGHRS and CDR2 YFSETQ. The CDR3 loop spans 13 amino acids. Trimming took 7 bases from V and 1 from J; bases not matched to a gene: 4. The CDR3 DNA is TGCGCCAGCGGCCCAGGGGGGAACACTGAAGCTTTCTTT. It encodes CASGPGGNTEAFF.

This sequence joins TRBV19 and TRBJ1-3; 7 nucleotides agree with TRBD1. The germline CDR1 and CDR2 sequences are LNHDA and SQIVND (reference sequence). V was clipped by 5 bases and J by 2 bases; unmatched bases: 6. The CDR3 spans 15 residues. CDR3 in amino acids: CASSRDREPGNTIYF. CDR3 sequence (DNA): TGTGCCAGTAGTCGCGACAGGGAACCTGGAAACACCATATATTTT.

The V call is TRBV11-2, the J call TRBJ1-3; D gene uncertain. Trimming removed 1 base at V and 3 bases at J, with 7 bases between. The V gene's germline CDR1 is SGHAT and CDR2 FQNNGV. The CDR3 spans 14 residues. CDR3 in DNA: TGTGCCAGCAGCTTAGGAGGGCTTGGAAACACCATATATTTT. It translates to CASSLGGLGNTIYF.

The chain employs TRBV18 and TRBJ1-1; tentatively, D is TRBD1 (5 bases). CDR1 is KGHSH, CDR2 LQKENI, per germline. The CDR3 has 16 residues. Between the trimmed V and J ends, which lost 3 bases and 1 base, there was a span of 15 bases. The CDR3 is CASSPTGVGGNTEAFF. CDR3 nucleotides: TGTGCCAGCTCACCCACAGGTGTGGGGGGGAACACTGAAGCTTTCTTT.

This clone was picked up a small number of times. The J gene is TRBJ2-1, the V gene TRBV3-1 (or the pseudogene TRBV3-2), with 16 bases identical to TRBD2. Unmatched junction bases numbered 7, after V lost 0 bases and J lost 8 bases. The CDR3 contains 18 residues. Germline assignment: CDR1 LGHDT and CDR2 YNNKEL (reference sequence). The CDR3 DNA reads as TGTGCCAGCAGCCAAGAGGGACTAGCGGGGGGGCCATTTTATGAGCAGTTCTTC. It codes for CASSQEGLAGGPFYEQFF.

This CDR3 reads CASSQDPRTLNEKLFF. In nucleotides, the CDR3 is TGCGCCAGCAGCCAAGATCCCCGGACACTTAATGAAAAACTGTTTTTT. This chain joins TRBV4-3 and TRBJ1-4, with D possibly being TRBD1 (5 bases). Germline V lookup: CDR1 LGHNA, CDR2 YSLEER. The CDR3 has 16 amino acids. Trimming removed 0 bases at V and 4 bases at J, with 12 bases between.

The chain combines TRBV14 with TRBJ1-1, with 9 bases fitting TRBD1. CDR1 is SGHDN and CDR2 is FVKESK in the germline V gene. J lost 11 bases, V lost 4 bases, and 14 bases had no gene match. The CDR3 spans 15 residues. DNA for the CDR3: TGTGCCAGCAGCCGAACCGGGACAGGGTCCAATTTGGCTTTCTTT. Its protein is CASSRTGTGSNLAFF.

The V and J genes are TRBV4-3 and TRBJ2-3, with TRBD1 matching over 7 bases. The CDR3 sequence is 14 residues long. V lost 3 bases and J lost 5; bases outside the gene matches: 5. In germline, CDR1 is LGHNA, CDR2 YSLEER. The CDR3 nucleotides read TGCGCCAGCAGCCAGTTTACAGGGGAAGATACGCAGTATTTT. This gives the protein CASSQFTGEDTQYF.

The V gene is TRBV4-3, the J gene TRBJ2-2, with TRBD1 identical over 12 bases. V lost 4 bases and J lost 6; bases outside the gene matches: 12. This CDR3 region has 18 residues. CDR1 LGHNA and CDR2 YSLEER come from the germline V gene. This CDR3 is CASSRTAGTGGAAGELFF. The CDR3 region has the DNA TGCGCCAGCAGCCGGACGGCCGGGACAGGGGGCGCCGCCGGGGAGCTGTTTTTT.

V is TRBV5-6 and J is TRBJ2-5; no reliable D call. The germline V gene encodes CDR1 SGHDT and CDR2 YYEEEE. Deletions cut 0 bases from V and 1 base from J, with 4 bases between. The CDR3 runs to 13 residues. The CDR3 reads CASSLGAQETQYF. The CDR3 DNA reads TGTGCCAGCAGCTTGGGAGCCCAAGAGACCCAGTACTTC.

This clone was picked up a small number of times. This CDR3 is CASSPMSGNNEKLFF. The DNA of the CDR3 is TGTGCCAGCTCACCAATGTCAGGGAATAATGAAAAACTGTTTTTT. V gene TRBV18 combines with J gene TRBJ1-4; D perhaps matches TRBD1 (5 bases). The CDR3 is made up of 15 amino acids. Germline V gene lookup returns CDR1 KGHSH and CDR2 LQKENI. V lost 2 bases and J lost 4, with 11 bases in between.